The next 6 T cell receptor beta chains were all read from a single sample in a study of shared clonotypes between healthy human individuals (dated by TCRdb to the early 2020s). The protocol used for the library was the immunoSEQ multiplex PCR assay. As stored in TCRdb, this immuneACCESS dataset retains in-frame rearrangements with V and J assigned. A fraction of the clones does not appear; measured against another copy, unresolved V genes explain less than half of the discrepancy, and the remainder lacks a known reason. The sample table contains more than 400,000 clones; only one count was recorded for about 96% of them. Of the sample, around 0.066% is held by the ten largest clones. Sequenced sample: naive CD4+ T cells sorted from blood. Interpreted using the paper, the cell subset or site label stands for: CD45RA+ positively selected. The receptors originated from a young woman in good health.

The genes are TRBV7-2 and TRBJ2-5, with D possibly matching TRBD2 (6 bases). The CDR3 totals 15 residues. V was clipped by 6 bases and J by 5 bases, with 19 bases between them. From germline, CDR1 is SGHTA and CDR2 FQGNSA. CDR3 nucleotide sequence: TGTGCCAGCAGTTCTCGGGAGAGGTGGCGGGAGACCCAGTACTTC. Encoded protein: CASSSRERWRETQYF.

CDR3 DNA: TGTGCCAGTAATGCCGGCCAGTGGGGTCAGCCCCAGCATTTT. Translation: CASNAGQWGQPQHF. The chain has TRBV19 and TRBJ1-5; D unresolved. The germline gives CDR1 LNHDA, CDR2 SQIVND (reference sequence). Deletions cut 7 bases from V and 6 bases from J, with 16 bases between. The CDR3 has 14 amino acids.

The CDR3 region is CSVRGAGNTEAFF. The CDR3 DNA sequence: TGCAGCGTTCGGGGGGCGGGGAACACTGAAGCTTTCTTT. The rearrangement uses TRBV29-1 and TRBJ1-1, with D possibly matching TRBD1 (6 bases). The CDR3 runs to 13 residues. Germline-derived CDR1 and CDR2 are SQVTM and ANQGSEA. Trimming took off 5 bases at V and 1 base at J, with 11 bases between the two ends. Using reference TRBV29-1 and TRBJ1-1 for the parts outside the CDR3, the full variable domain is SAVISQKPSRDICQRGTSLTIQCQVDSQVTMMFWYRQQPGQSLTLIATANQGSEATYESGFVIDKFPISRPNLTFSTLTVSNMSPEDSSIYLCSVRGAGNTEAFFGQGTRLTVV.

The chain has TRBV29-1 and TRBJ1-4; D possibly corresponds to TRBD1 (5 bases). V was shortened by 4 bases and J by 8 bases, with 11 bases between the two germline ends. CDR3 length equals 12 residues. In germline, CDR1 is SQVTM, CDR2 ANQGSEA. CDR3 sequence (DNA): TGCAGCGTTGTAGGCAGGGACGAAAAACTGTTTTTT. Its protein is CSVVGRDEKLFF.

The chain recombines TRBV28 with TRBJ2-1; no definite D call. The V and J ends lost 5 bases and 2 bases respectively, with 7 bases between them. Germline lookup yields CDR1 MDHEN and CDR2 SYDVKM. The CDR3 is 13 residues long. CDR3: CASSGKPYNEQFF. CDR3 in DNA: TGTGCCAGCAGTGGAAAACCCTACAATGAGCAGTTCTTC.

This clone was observed a handful of times. V and J are TRBV30 and TRBJ1-5, with no clear D. This CDR3 is built from 12 residues. V dropped 0 bases and J dropped 8 bases, with 8 bases sitting between them. Germline CDR1 and CDR2: GTSNPN and SVGIG (reference sequence). The CDR3 nucleotides are TGTGCCTGGAGTGTAACCGGAAAGCCCCAGCATTTT. This encodes CAWSVTGKPQHF.